These T cell receptor beta chains were read from a single sample in a study of cytomegalovirus exposure and HLA in healthy donors. TCRdb's copy holds only in-frame clones and misses some; the assay was immunoSEQ multiplex PCR. The table has around 88,000 clones, around two thirds seen once; the top ten hold under 2%. The sample taken for sequencing was PBMCs. The source is a male donor in good health and CMV-seronegative. Each CDR3 is given with its conserved first and last residue. A D gene is named only where the DNA matches it firmly. The size of a clone is reported for some rows only, either as once, few or many, or as a class for expanded clones.

d_call	v_call	j_call	clone_size	cdr3_nt	cdr3_aa
.	TRBV10-3	TRBJ2-2	.	TGTGCCATCTCAACAGGGGGGGGGACCGGGGAGCTGTTTTTT	CAISTGGGTGELFF
.	TRBV27	TRBJ1-2	.	TGTGCCAGCAGTTTCTACCCCCCTGAACGGGAAGGCTACACCTTC	CASSFYPPEREGYTF
.	TRBV4-2	TRBJ2-5	.	TGTGCCAGCAGCCAAGATACGAACTTCAGGGAGACCCAGTACTTC	CASSQDTNFRETQYF
TRBD2	TRBV4-2	TRBJ2-1	.	TGTGCCAGCAGCCAAGATCCTAGCGGGAGTGATGAGCAGTTCTTC	CASSQDPSGSDEQFF
.	TRBV5-1	TRBJ2-5	.	TGCGCCAGCAGCTTGGAGGGGCATGTGGCAGAGACCCAGTACTTC	CASSLEGHVAETQYF
.	TRBV10-3	TRBJ2-5	.	TGTGCCATCAGTGAGTCAGGCTTCGACTTAATGTACCAAGAGACCCAGTACTTC	CAISESGFDLMYQETQYF
TRBD2	TRBV5-1	TRBJ2-1	.	TGCGCCAGCAGCACCGGACTAGCGGGAGTCACCTACAATGAGCAGTTCTTC	CASSTGLAGVTYNEQFF
.	TRBV19	TRBJ1-5	.	TGTGCCAGCGGAGGTCGGGGGGGGAGGCAGCCCCAGCATTTT	CASGGRGGRQPQHF
TRBD1	TRBV5-1	TRBJ2-6	.	TGCGCCAGCTCCACAGGGGGGCTTGCTGGGGCCAACGTCCTGACTTTC	CASSTGGLAGANVLTF
.	TRBV11-2	TRBJ2-7	.	TGTGCCAGCAGCGATTTAAGAGGCAGCTCCTACGAGCAGTACTTC	CASSDLRGSSYEQYF
TRBD1	TRBV7-2	TRBJ2-7	.	TGTGCCAGCAGCCAAGCGGACAGGGGGCGCGTGTACTTC	CASSQADRGRVYF
.	TRBV7-6	TRBJ2-5	.	TGTGCCAGCAGCTTAAACTACCAACAAGAGACCCAGTACTTC	CASSLNYQQETQYF
.	TRBV7-9	TRBJ1-3	.	TGTGCCAGCAGCCAGGATGCGACTGGAAACACCATATATTTT	CASSQDATGNTIYF
TRBD1	TRBV11-2	TRBJ1-4	.	TGTGCCAGCAGCTTAGGCGGACAGGTGGCCTATGAAAAACTGTTTTTT	CASSLGGQVAYEKLFF
.	TRBV6-1	TRBJ1-2	.	TGTGCCAGCAGTGATGTCGGCAGGGTCGACGGCTACACCTTC	CASSDVGRVDGYTF
TRBD1	TRBV9	TRBJ2-7	.	TGTGCCAGCAGCGTAACTGGACAGGGGTCGGGAGAGCAGTACTTC	CASSVTGQGSGEQYF
.	TRBV19	TRBJ1-4	.	TGTGCCAGTAGTACTGTACAGGGTGAAAAACTGTTTTTT	CASSTVQGEKLFF
TRBD2	TRBV7-2	TRBJ2-7	.	TGTGCCAGCAGCCGGACTAGCGGGAGTTACGAGCAGTACTTC	CASSRTSGSYEQYF
TRBD2	TRBV7-2	TRBJ2-7	.	TGTGCCAGCAGTCCCGGACTAGCGGCAACCTACGAGCAGTACTTC	CASSPGLAATYEQYF
TRBD2	TRBV4-3	TRBJ2-3	.	TGCGCCAGCAGCCAGCTAGCGGACACAGATACGCAGTATTTT	CASSQLADTDTQYF
TRBD1	TRBV5-8	TRBJ2-7	once	TGTGCCAGCAGCTTGGGGGGACAGGGGGCCTGGGAGCAGTACTTC	CASSLGGQGAWEQYF
.	TRBV10-3	TRBJ1-5	.	TGTGCCATCAGTGAGGGTCAGGGGAGAAATCAGCCCCAGCATTTT	CAISEGQGRNQPQHF
.	TRBV7-2	TRBJ2-7	.	TGTGCCAGCAGCTTAAGGCGGGATAACGAGCAGTACTTC	CASSLRRDNEQYF
.	TRBV30	TRBJ1-3	.	TGTGCCTGGAGCCCTCGGCAGGGCTATGGAAACACCATATATTTT	CAWSPRQGYGNTIYF
.	TRBV19	TRBJ1-2	.	TGTGCCAGTAGTATGGGGGGTGGCTTCGATGGCTACACCTTC	CASSMGGGFDGYTF
.	TRBV5-1	TRBJ2-5	.	TGCGCCAGCAGCTCTACAGGGATAAGGGTTCAAGAGACCCAGTACTTC	CASSSTGIRVQETQYF
.	TRBV29-1	TRBJ2-3	.	TGCAGCGTTGAAGATAATCGCGGAGATACGCAGTATTTT	CSVEDNRGDTQYF
.	TRBV6-5	TRBJ1-1	few	TGTGCCAGCAGTTACTCAGGGGCAACCAAAGCTTTCTTT	CASSYSGATKAFF
.	TRBV27	TRBJ1-2	.	TGTGCCAGCAGTTTAGTCAGGGCCCCACATGGCTACACCTTC	CASSLVRAPHGYTF
TRBD2	TRBV4-1	TRBJ2-7	few	TGCGCCAGCAGCCAAGATTGGGATGGGAGGGACGAGCAGTACTTC	CASSQDWDGRDEQYF
.	TRBV18	TRBJ1-1	once	TGTGCCAGCTCCAGCAGGGATCTCACTGAAGCTTTCTTT	CASSSRDLTEAFF
TRBD1	TRBV6-5	TRBJ2-7	.	TGTGCCAGCAGTTCATCTGGGACAGGGGATCGCGAGCAGTACTTC	CASSSSGTGDREQYF
.	TRBV2	TRBJ2-1	.	TGTGCCAGCAGTGAAGCTGGCAGGGTTCGCGGCAATGAGCAGTTCTTC	CASSEAGRVRGNEQFF
.	TRBV5-1	TRBJ2-3	.	TGCGCCAGCAGCTTGGAACAGGGTGGGACCACAGATACGCAGTATTTT	CASSLEQGGTTDTQYF
TRBD1	TRBV28	TRBJ1-2	.	TGTGCCAGCAGCAGATTTACGGGACAGCTAAATTATGGCTACACCTTC	CASSRFTGQLNYGYTF
TRBD2	TRBV9	TRBJ2-2	once	TGTGCCAGCAGCGTAGGACTAGCGGGAGCCCACGGGGAGCTGTTTTTT	CASSVGLAGAHGELFF
.	TRBV6-1	TRBJ1-4	.	TGTGCCAGCATCGAGATTGACAGGATTAATGAAAAACTGTTTTTT	CASIEIDRINEKLFF
TRBD1	TRBV6-5	TRBJ1-1	few	TGTGCCAGCAGTTCTGGACAGGGGGTGTCCTCGGAAGCTTTCTTT	CASSSGQGVSSEAFF
TRBD2	TRBV4-2	TRBJ2-2	.	TGTGCCAGCAGCCAAGAGGTAGCGGGAGGTACCGGGGAGCTGTTTTTT	CASSQEVAGGTGELFF
.	TRBV5-1	TRBJ2-5	once	TGCGCCAGCAGCTTGGGACAGTTCCAAGAGACCCAGTACTTC	CASSLGQFQETQYF
TRBD2	TRBV5-1	TRBJ2-1	.	TGCGCCAGCAGCCCAAGGACTAGCGGGAGGTCCGATGAGCAGTTCTTC	CASSPRTSGRSDEQFF
.	TRBV29-1	TRBJ1-1	.	TGCAGCGTTGATGGTGGAGGGGTCGGTGAAGCTTTCTTT	CSVDGGGVGEAFF
.	TRBV6-5	TRBJ2-7	.	TGTGCCAGCAGTTACTCACGAGAGAGGGTCTACGAGCAGTACTTC	CASSYSRERVYEQYF
TRBD1	TRBV4-1	TRBJ2-1	.	TGCGCCAGCAGCCAAGCGGGACAGGGAAATTATAATGAGCAGTTCTTC	CASSQAGQGNYNEQFF
.	TRBV2	TRBJ2-7	.	TGTGCCAGCAATCCTATGACCGAACTACGAGGGCAGTACTTC	CASNPMTELRGQYF
TRBD1	TRBV7-2	TRBJ1-2	.	TGTGCCAGCAGCTTAATCTCGCAGGGGGACTATGGCTACACCTTC	CASSLISQGDYGYTF